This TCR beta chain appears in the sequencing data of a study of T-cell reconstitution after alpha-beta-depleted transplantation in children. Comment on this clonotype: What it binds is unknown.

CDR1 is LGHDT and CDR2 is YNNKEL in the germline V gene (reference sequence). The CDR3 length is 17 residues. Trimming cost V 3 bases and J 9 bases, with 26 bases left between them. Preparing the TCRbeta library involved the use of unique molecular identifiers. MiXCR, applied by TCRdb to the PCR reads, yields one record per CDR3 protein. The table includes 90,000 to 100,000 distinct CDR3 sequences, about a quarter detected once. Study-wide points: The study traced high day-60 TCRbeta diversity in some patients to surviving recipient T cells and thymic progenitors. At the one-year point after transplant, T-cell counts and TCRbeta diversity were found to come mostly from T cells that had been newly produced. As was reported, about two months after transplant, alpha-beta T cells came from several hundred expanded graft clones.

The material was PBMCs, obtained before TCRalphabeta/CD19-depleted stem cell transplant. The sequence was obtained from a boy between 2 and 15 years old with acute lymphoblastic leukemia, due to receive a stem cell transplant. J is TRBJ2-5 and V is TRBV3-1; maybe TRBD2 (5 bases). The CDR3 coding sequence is TGTGCCAGCAGCCACCTTCCTACGACGGTCGGCTGGGAGCCCCAGTACTTC. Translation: CASSHLPTTVGWEPQYF.